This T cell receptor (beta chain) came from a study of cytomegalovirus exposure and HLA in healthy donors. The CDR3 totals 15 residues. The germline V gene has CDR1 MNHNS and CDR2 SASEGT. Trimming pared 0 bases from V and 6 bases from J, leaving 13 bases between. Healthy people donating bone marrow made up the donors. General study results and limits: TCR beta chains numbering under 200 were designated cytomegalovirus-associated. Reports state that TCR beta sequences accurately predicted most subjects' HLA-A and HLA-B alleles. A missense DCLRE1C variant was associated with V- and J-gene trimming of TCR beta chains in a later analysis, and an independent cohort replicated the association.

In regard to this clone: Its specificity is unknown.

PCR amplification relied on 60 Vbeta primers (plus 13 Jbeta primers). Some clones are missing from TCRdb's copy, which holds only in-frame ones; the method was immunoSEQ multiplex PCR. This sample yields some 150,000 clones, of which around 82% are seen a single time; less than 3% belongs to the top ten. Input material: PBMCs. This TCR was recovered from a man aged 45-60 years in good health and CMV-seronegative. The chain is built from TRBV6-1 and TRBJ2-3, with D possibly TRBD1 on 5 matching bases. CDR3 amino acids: CASSEAPTVGDTQYF. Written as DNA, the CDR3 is TGTGCCAGCAGTGAAGCCCCGACAGTGGGGGATACGCAGTATTTT.